This T cell receptor (beta chain) was captured by sequencing in a study of shared clonotypes between healthy human individuals. Study in general: The study used three CD4 naive, three CD4 memory, two CD8 naive and one CD8 memory plate per donor.

Trimming cost V 6 bases and J 3 bases; bases outside gene matches: 5. This CDR3 contains 13 residues. Germline values: CDR1 MNHNS, CDR2 SASEGT. TCRdb's table, derived via immunoSEQ multiplex PCR, lists solely in-frame clones and lacks some. The table shows approximately 100,000 clones, with roughly two thirds occurring only once. For this clone: Its antigen remains unknown.

Broader study findings: Shared clonotypes: about 5.3% naive CD4, about 4% naive CD8, about 2.5% memory CD4, approximately 0.4% memory CD8.

The chain joins TRBV6-1 to TRBJ2-7; 7 positions agree with TRBD2. The origin of this receptor is a young man in good health. Source material: memory CD8+ T cells sorted from blood. Described subset: CD45RO+ cells pooled with CCR7-negative TemRA cells. The CDR3 loop is CASRRGSNYEQYF. DNA for the CDR3: TGTGCCAGCAGGCGGGGGTCGAACTACGAGCAGTACTTC.